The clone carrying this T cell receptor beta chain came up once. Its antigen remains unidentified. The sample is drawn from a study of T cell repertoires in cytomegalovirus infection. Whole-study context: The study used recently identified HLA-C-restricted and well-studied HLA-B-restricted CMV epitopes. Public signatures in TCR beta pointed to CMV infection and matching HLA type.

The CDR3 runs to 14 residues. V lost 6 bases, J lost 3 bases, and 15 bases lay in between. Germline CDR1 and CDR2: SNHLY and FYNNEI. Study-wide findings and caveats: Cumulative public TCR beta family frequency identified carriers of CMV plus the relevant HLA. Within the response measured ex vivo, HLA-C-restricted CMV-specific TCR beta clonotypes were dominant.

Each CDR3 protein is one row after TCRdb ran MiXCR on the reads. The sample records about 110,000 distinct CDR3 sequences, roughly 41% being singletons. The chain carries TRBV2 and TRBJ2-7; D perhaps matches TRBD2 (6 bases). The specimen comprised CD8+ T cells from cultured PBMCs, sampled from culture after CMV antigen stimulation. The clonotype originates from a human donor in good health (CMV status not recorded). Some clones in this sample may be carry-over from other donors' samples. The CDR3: CASRDPREFYEQYF. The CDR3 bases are TGTGCCAGCAGGGACCCCCGGGAGTTCTACGAGCAGTACTTC.